Given below is one TCR beta chain in context. Its antigen is unidentified. V was pared by 3 bases and J by 1 base, with 9 bases between. CDR3 length equals 13 residues. Germline V gene sequence: CDR1 DFQATT, CDR2 SNEGSKA (reference sequence). The sample is drawn from a study of T cell responses to AZD1222 COVID-19 vaccine. Measured with immunoSEQ multiplex PCR; TCRdb has only the in-frame clones, and not every one. The sample lists about 170,000 clones; 85% to 90% were seen once. Regarding the study as a whole: Recipients of two AZD1222 doses showed rising Spike-specific TCR breadth and depth.

Sequences were derived from peripheral blood, sampled on day 0 of AZD1222 vaccination. This receptor was obtained from an adult in good health. The chain carries TRBV20-1 and TRBJ2-5; D is uncertain. CDR3 nucleotides: TGCAGTGCTAGTTCGGCCTTCCAAGAGACCCAGTACTTC. Its protein product is CSASSAFQETQYF.